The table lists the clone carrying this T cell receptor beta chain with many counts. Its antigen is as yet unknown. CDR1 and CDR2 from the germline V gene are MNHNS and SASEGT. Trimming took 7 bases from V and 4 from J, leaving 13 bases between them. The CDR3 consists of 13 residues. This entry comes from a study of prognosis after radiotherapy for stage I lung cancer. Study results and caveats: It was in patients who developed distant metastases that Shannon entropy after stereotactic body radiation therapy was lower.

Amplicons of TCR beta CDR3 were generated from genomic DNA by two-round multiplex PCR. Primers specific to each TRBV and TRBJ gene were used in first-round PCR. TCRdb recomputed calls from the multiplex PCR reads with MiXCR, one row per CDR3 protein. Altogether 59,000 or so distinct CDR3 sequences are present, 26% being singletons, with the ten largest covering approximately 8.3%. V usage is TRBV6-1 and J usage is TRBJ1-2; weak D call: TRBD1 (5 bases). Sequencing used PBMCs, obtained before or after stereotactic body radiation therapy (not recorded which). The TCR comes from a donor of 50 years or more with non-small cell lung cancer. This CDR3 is CASKKTGAYGYTF. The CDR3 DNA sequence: TGTGCCAGCAAAAAAACAGGAGCCTATGGCTACACCTTC.